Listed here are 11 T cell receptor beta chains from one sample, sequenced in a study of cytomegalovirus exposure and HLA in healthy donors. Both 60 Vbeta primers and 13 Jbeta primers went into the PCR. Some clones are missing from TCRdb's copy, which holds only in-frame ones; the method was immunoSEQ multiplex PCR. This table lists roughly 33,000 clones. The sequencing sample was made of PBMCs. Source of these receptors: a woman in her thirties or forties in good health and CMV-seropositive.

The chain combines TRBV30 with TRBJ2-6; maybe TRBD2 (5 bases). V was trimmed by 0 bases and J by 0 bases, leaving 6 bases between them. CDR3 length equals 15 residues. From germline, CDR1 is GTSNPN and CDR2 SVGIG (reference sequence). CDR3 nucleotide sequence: TGTGCCTGGAGTGTCGGGAACTCTGGGGCCAACGTCCTGACTTTC. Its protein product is CAWSVGNSGANVLTF.

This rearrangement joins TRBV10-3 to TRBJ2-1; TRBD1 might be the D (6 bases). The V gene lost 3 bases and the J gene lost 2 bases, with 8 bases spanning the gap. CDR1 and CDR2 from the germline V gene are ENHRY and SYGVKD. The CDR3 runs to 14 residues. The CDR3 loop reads CAISDRGPYNEQFF. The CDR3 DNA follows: TGTGCCATCAGTGACAGGGGCCCCTACAATGAGCAGTTCTTC.

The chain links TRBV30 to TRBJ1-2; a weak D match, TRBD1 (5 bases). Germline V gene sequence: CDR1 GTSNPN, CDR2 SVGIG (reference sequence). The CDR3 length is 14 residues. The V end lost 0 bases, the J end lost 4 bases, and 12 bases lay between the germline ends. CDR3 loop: CAWSVWGEGYGYTF. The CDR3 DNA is TGTGCCTGGAGTGTTTGGGGGGAAGGCTATGGCTACACCTTC.

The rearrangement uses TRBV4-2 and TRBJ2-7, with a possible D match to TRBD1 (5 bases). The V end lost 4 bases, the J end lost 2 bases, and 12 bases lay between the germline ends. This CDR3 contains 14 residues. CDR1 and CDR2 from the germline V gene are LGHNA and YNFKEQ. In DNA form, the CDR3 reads TGTGCCAGCAGCCTTGCAGGGCCAGCCTACGAGCAGTACTTC. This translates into CASSLAGPAYEQYF.

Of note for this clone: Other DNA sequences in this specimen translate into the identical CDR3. The CDR3 nucleotides are TGCGCCAGCAGCTCGAGGACTAGCGGGAGTGGTAACACCGGGGAGCTGTTTTTT. Translation gives CASSSRTSGSGNTGELFF. The chain uses TRBV5-1 and TRBJ2-2, with TRBD2 matching 13 bases. The germline V gene encodes CDR1 SGHRS and CDR2 YFSETQ. CDR3 length: 18 amino acids. V was clipped by 3 bases and J by 2 bases; unmatched bases: 7.

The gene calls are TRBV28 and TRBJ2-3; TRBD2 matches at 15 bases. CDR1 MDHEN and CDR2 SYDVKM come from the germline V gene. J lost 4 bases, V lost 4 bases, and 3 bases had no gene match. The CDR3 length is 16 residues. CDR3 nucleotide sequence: TGTGCCAGCAGTTGGACTAGCGGGAGGGCTGCAGATACGCAGTATTTT. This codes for CASSWTSGRAADTQYF.

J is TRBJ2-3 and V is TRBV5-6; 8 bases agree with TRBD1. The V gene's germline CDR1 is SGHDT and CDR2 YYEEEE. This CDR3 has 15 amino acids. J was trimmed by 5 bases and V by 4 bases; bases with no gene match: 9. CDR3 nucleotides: TGTGCCAGCAGCACGGGCCAGGGGGCCGGAGATACGCAGTATTTT. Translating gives CASSTGQGAGDTQYF.

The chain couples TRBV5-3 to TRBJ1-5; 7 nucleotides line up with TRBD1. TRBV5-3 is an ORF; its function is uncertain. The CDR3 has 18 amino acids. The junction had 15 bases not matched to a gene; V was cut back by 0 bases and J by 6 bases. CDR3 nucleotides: TGTGCCAGAAGCTTGGGGCCAGGGGGGTTCCTTGTGCCTCAGCCCCAGCATTTT. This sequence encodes CARSLGPGGFLVPQPQHF.

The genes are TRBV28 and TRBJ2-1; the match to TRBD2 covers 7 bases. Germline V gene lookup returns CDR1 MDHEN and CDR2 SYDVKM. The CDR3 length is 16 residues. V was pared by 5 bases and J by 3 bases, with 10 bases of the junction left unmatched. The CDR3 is CASSDPSGNSYNEQFF. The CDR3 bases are TGTGCCAGCAGTGACCCTAGCGGAAATAGCTACAATGAGCAGTTCTTC. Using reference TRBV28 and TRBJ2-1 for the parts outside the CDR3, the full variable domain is DVKVTQSSRYLVKRTGEKVFLECVQDMDHENMFWYRQDPGLGLRLIYFSYDVKMKEKGDIPEGYSVSREKKERFSLILESASTNQTSMYLCASSDPSGNSYNEQFFGPGTRLTVL.

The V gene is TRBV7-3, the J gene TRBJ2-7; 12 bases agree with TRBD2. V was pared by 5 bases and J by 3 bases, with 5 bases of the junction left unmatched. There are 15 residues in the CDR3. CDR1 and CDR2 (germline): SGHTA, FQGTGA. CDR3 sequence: CASSLTSGGYYEQYF. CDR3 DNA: TGTGCCAGCAGCCTGACTAGCGGGGGCTACTACGAGCAGTACTTC.

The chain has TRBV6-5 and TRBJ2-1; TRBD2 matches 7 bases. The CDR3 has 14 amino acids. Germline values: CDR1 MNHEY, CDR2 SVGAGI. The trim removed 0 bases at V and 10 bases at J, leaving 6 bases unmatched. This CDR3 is CASSYSGGSGEQFF. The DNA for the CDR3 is TGTGCCAGCAGTTACTCCGGGGGGAGTGGGGAGCAGTTCTTC.